Listed below are T cell receptor beta chains from one sample, sequenced in a study of shared clonotypes between healthy human individuals. Method: immunoSEQ multiplex PCR; TCRdb's copy keeps in-frame clones and lacks some. The table lists 2 million to 2.5 million clones, around 95% of them singletons, with roughly 0.13% in the top ten. Sequencing used naive CD4+ T cells sorted from blood. These receptors came from a young man in good health. CDR3s include the opening cysteine and the closing phenylalanine or tryptophan. Each record gives: J gene, V gene, D gene, clone size, CDR3 length, CDR3 DNA, CDR3 protein. The D gene is left open where the match is weak. For some rows the clone size is stated as once, few or many, or as a class when expanded; others skip it.

TRBJ1-6	TRBV5-6	TRBD1	NA	18	TGTGCCAGCAGCTCGAGACAGGGGGCTGCATGGGGTAATTCACCCCTCCACTTT	CASSSRQGAAWGNSPLHF
TRBJ1-2	TRBV6-1	NA	NA	14	TGTGCCAGCAGTGGGGGGCAGAATAACTATGGCTACACCTTC	CASSGGQNNYGYTF
TRBJ1-5	TRBV6-5	NA	NA	14	TGTGCCAGCGGAAGTCCAAATAGCAATCAGCCCCAGCATTTT	CASGSPNSNQPQHF
TRBJ2-7	TRBV11-2	NA	NA	15	TGTGCCACCAGACCTGTAGGGGGATCGATCTACGAGCAGTACTTC	CATRPVGGSIYEQYF
TRBJ2-3	TRBV7-9	NA	NA	14	TGTGCCAGCAGCTTCGCGGCAGCCACAGATACGCAGTATTTT	CASSFAAATDTQYF
TRBJ1-1	TRBV7-2	NA	NA	13	TGTGCCAGCAGCACGACGAGGGGGACTGAAGCTTTCTTT	CASSTTRGTEAFF
TRBJ1-2	TRBV6-5	NA	NA	14	TGTGCCAGCAGTTACTCTTCAGGGAACTATGGCTACACCTTC	CASSYSSGNYGYTF
TRBJ2-7	TRBV5-1	NA	NA	15	TGCGCCAGCAGCTTGCGTTCTACCTCCACCTACGAGCAGTACTTC	CASSLRSTSTYEQYF
TRBJ2-2	TRBV7-2	TRBD1	once	15	TGTGCCAGCAGCCCGGACAGGATGAACACCGGGGAGCTGTTTTTT	CASSPDRMNTGELFF
TRBJ1-6	TRBV14	NA	NA	14	TGTGCCAGCAGCTTCCCGGGACCTAATTCACCCCTCCACTTT	CASSFPGPNSPLHF
TRBJ2-3	TRBV4-1	TRBD2	NA	17	TGCGCCAGCAGCCAAGAAAGGGATAGCGGGTTAGCAGATACGCAGTATTTT	CASSQERDSGLADTQYF
TRBJ2-1	TRBV29-1	NA	NA	14	TGCAGCGTCCACATCGACAGAGGGTACAATGAGCAGTTCTTC	CSVHIDRGYNEQFF
TRBJ1-2	TRBV9	NA	NA	13	TGTGCCAGCAGCCCGGGGAATAACTATGGCTACACCTTC	CASSPGNNYGYTF
TRBJ2-3	TRBV4-2	NA	NA	16	TGTGCCAGCAGCTATCAGCCAGGGGGGGCGGTAGATACGCAGTATTTT	CASSYQPGGAVDTQYF
TRBJ1-1	TRBV6-6	NA	NA	14	TGTGCCAGCAGTCCGCGGTGGGGGAACACTGAAGCTTTCTTT	CASSPRWGNTEAFF
TRBJ2-5	TRBV5-4	NA	NA	14	TGTGCCAGCAGCTTACCCGGGGTCAGTGAGACCCAGTACTTC	CASSLPGVSETQYF
TRBJ2-3	TRBV28	NA	NA	13	TGTGCCGGAGGAAGGCCCCCAGGCGATACGCAGTATTTT	CAGGRPPGDTQYF
TRBJ2-3	TRBV7-8	NA	NA	13	TGTGCCAGCAGCCTAATGGGGCCAGATACGCAGTATTTT	CASSLMGPDTQYF
TRBJ1-1	TRBV9	NA	NA	13	TGTGCCAGCAGCGAGGGACCGAACACTGAAGCTTTCTTT	CASSEGPNTEAFF
TRBJ1-2	TRBV5-1	TRBD1	NA	13	TGCGCCAGCCGCGAGACAGGGAACTATGGCTACACCTTC	CASRETGNYGYTF
TRBJ2-1	TRBV27	NA	NA	16	TGTGCCAGCAGTGACGAATACAGGGACTCCTACAATGAGCAGTTCTTC	CASSDEYRDSYNEQFF
TRBJ2-7	TRBV5-6	TRBD1	NA	15	TGTGCCAGCAGCTTCCTAGGACAGGGGGCTGGCGAGCAGTACTTC	CASSFLGQGAGEQYF
TRBJ2-7	TRBV7-9	NA	NA	12	TGTGCCAGCAGCTTCAACTCCTACGAGCAGTACTTC	CASSFNSYEQYF
TRBJ2-2	TRBV5-1	NA	once	14	TGCGCCAGCAGCTTGGAAGGGGTTACCGGGGAGCTGTTTTTT	CASSLEGVTGELFF